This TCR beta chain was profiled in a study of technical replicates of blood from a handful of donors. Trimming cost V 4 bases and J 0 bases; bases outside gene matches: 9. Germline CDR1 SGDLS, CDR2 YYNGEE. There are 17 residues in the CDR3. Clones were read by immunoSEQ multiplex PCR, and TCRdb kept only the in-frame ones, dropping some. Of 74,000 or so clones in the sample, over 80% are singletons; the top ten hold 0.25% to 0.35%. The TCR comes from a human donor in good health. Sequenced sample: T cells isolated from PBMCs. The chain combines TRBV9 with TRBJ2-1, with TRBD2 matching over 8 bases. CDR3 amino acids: CASSPIQRGLSYNEQFF. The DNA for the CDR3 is TGTGCCAGCAGCCCAATTCAGCGGGGGCTCTCCTACAATGAGCAGTTCTTC.